Presented here are 20 T cell receptor beta chains from one specimen sequenced in a study of T cell clones after liver transplantation (dated by TCRdb to the late 2010s). Library generation was performed with the immunoSEQ multiplex PCR assay. What TCRdb holds here is the immuneACCESS table cut down to in-frame rearrangements. Part of the clones is not present; checked against another copy, under half of the missing clones reflect an unresolved V gene, and the others are unexplained. This sample comprises some 80,000 clones, 82% of them detected only once. The ten largest clones add up to 0.4% to 0.6% of the sample. The sample here was CD4+ T cells from blood, taken 45 to 47 months after liver transplant. Every receptor here comes from a human patient who received a liver transplant. After a transplant, some T cells may be of graft donor origin.

V gene TRBV28 combines with J gene TRBJ2-7, with 7 bases lining up with TRBD1. The CDR3 is 14 amino acids. V was clipped by 8 bases and J by 1 base; unmatched bases: 8. CDR1 is MDHEN, CDR2 SYDVKM, per germline. The chain's CDR3 is CASFRQGRSYEQYF. The CDR3 nucleotides are TGTGCCAGCTTTCGACAGGGCCGGTCCTACGAGCAGTACTTC.

This clone was recorded at least ten times. Other DNA sequences of this sample code for an identical CDR3. This chain links TRBV5-1 with TRBJ2-5; the D is unclear. Germline V gene data show CDR1 as SGHRS and CDR2 as YFSETQ. The V end was cut by 4 bases, the J end by 2 bases, with 3 bases between. The CDR3 contains 11 residues. CDR3 residues: CASSEQETQYF. The DNA for the CDR3 is TGCGCCAGCAGCGAACAAGAGACCCAGTACTTC.

The chain carries TRBV18 and TRBJ2-2; TRBD2 agrees at 8 bases. There are 16 residues in the CDR3. The germline V gene encodes CDR1 KGHSH and CDR2 LQKENI. J was trimmed by 6 bases and V by 1 base; bases with no gene match: 7. The CDR3 DNA reads TGTGCCAGCTCACCACTAACTAGCGGAGGCGCCGGGGAGCTGTTTTTT. It specifies CASSPLTSGGAGELFF.

The V and J genes are TRBV15 and TRBJ2-1; no definite D call. The CDR3 totals 13 residues. Per the germline V gene, CDR1 is LNHNV and CDR2 is YYDKDF (reference sequence). V was clipped by 0 bases and J by 9 bases, with 9 bases between them. DNA for the CDR3: TGTGCCACCAGCAGAGACTTTTTCACTGAGCAGTTCTTC. Translated: CATSRDFFTEQFF.

CDR3 sequence (DNA): TGTGCCAGCTCCCCTACCGGGACACCCGGCGACACCATATATTTT. Encoded protein: CASSPTGTPGDTIYF. The chain links TRBV18 to TRBJ1-3; D possibly corresponds to TRBD1 (6 bases). CDR3 length: 15 amino acids. Per the germline V gene, CDR1 is KGHSH and CDR2 is LQKENI. The germline V and J ends were trimmed by 6 bases and 8 bases, with 20 bases remaining between them.

This chain uses TRBV7-8 with TRBJ1-5; D call uncertain. This CDR3 comprises 18 residues. V shed 4 bases and J shed 7 bases, with 26 bases lying between them. The germline gives CDR1 SGHVS, CDR2 FQNEAQ. DNA of the CDR3: TGTGCCAGCAGCTCAGCCTTAATAGCGGCGGTTCTGCGGCAGCCCCAGCATTTT. It yields the protein CASSSALIAAVLRQPQHF.

This chain connects TRBV4-2 to TRBJ2-7; TRBD2 aligns across 10 bases. Unmatched junction bases numbered 12, after V lost 0 bases and J lost 4 bases. The germline V gene encodes CDR1 LGHNA and CDR2 YNFKEQ. This CDR3 region has 18 residues. The DNA of the CDR3 is TGTGCCAGCAGCCAAGATCGGCGGCTAGCGGGAGTATTATACGAGCAGTACTTC. Protein sequence: CASSQDRRLAGVLYEQYF.

This chain joins TRBV30 and TRBJ1-4; unclear D gene. The CDR3 loop spans 14 amino acids. V gave up 3 bases and J gave up 0 bases, with 8 bases separating them. CDR1 GTSNPN and CDR2 SVGIG come from the germline V gene (reference sequence). The CDR3: CAWSPTSTNEKLFF. CDR3 nucleotide sequence: TGTGCCTGGAGCCCAACATCAACTAATGAAAAACTGTTTTTT.

In regard to this clone: At one boundary the junction diverges from the germline segment, which might be a read error. The rearrangement joins TRBV7-2 to TRBJ2-7; TRBD2 matches 11 bases. CDR3 length: 15 amino acids. Germline CDR1 and CDR2: SGHTA and FQGNSA. This CDR3 is CASRLAGGPSNEQYF. CDR3 sequence (DNA): TGTGCCAGCAGGTTAGCGGGAGGGCCTTCCAACGAGCAGTACTTC.

The chain uses TRBV27 and TRBJ2-2; no reliable D call. Germline loops: CDR1 MNHEY, CDR2 SMNVEV (reference sequence). The CDR3 is made up of 17 amino acids. V was cut by 5 bases and J by 2 bases, with 18 bases left in between. The CDR3 spells CASSPLVSADNTGELFF. The CDR3 nucleotides read TGTGCCAGCAGTCCGCTAGTGTCAGCCGACAACACCGGGGAGCTGTTTTTT.

The V and J genes are TRBV4-1 and TRBJ1-5, with TRBD1 as a possible D gene (6 bases). This CDR3 is 17 amino acids long. The V end was cut by 2 bases, the J end by 4 bases, with 18 bases between. Per the germline V gene, CDR1 is MGHRA and CDR2 is YSYEKL. CDR3 coding DNA: TGCGCCAGCAGCCAAACACGCACCAGGGGAAGGAATCAGCCCCAGCATTTT. Protein: CASSQTRTRGRNQPQHF.

This clone was seen a handful of times. The chain is built from TRBV10-3 and TRBJ2-3, with D possibly being TRBD1 (6 bases). V was clipped by 5 bases and J by 2 bases, with 8 bases between them. CDR3 length equals 13 residues. Germline V gene sequence: CDR1 ENHRY, CDR2 SYGVKD. The CDR3 region is CAISNRDTDTQYF. As DNA, the CDR3 is TGTGCCATCAGTAACAGGGACACAGATACGCAGTATTTT.

J is TRBJ2-7 and V is TRBV28; 9 bases fit TRBD1. From germline, CDR1 is MDHEN and CDR2 SYDVKM. The V gene end was trimmed by 5 bases and the J gene end by 0 bases; junction bases not matched to a gene: 5. This CDR3 region has 15 residues. The CDR3 region is CASSRTGVNSYEQYF. CDR3 coding DNA: TGTGCCAGCAGTCGGACAGGGGTGAACTCCTACGAGCAGTACTTC.

The chain joins TRBV28 to TRBJ1-5; D ambiguous. Germline-derived CDR1 and CDR2 are MDHEN and SYDVKM. Trimming stripped 3 bases from V and 2 bases from J, with 8 bases between. This CDR3 is 14 amino acids long. CDR3 nucleotide sequence: TGTGCCAGCAGTTTGATTACAGGCAATCAGCCCCAGCATTTT. This codes for CASSLITGNQPQHF.

Remarks on this clone: Other DNA sequences in the same sample also yield this CDR3. V and J are TRBV6-6 and TRBJ1-2; perhaps TRBD1 as D (6 bases). The germline V gene encodes CDR1 MNHNY and CDR2 SVGAGI (reference sequence). V was cut by 6 bases and J by 4 bases, with 9 bases left in between. This CDR3 spans 12 amino acids. The CDR3 protein is CASSPTGYGYTF. The CDR3 nucleotides read TGTGCCAGCAGCCCGACAGGCTATGGCTACACCTTC.

This clone was counted once. The chain carries TRBV29-1 and TRBJ2-3, with D possibly matching TRBD2 (6 bases). V was trimmed by 4 bases and J by 6 bases, leaving 14 bases between them. The CDR3 is made up of 13 amino acids. Germline CDR1 and CDR2: SQVTM and ANQGSEA. CDR3: CSVGLAGRDTQYF. Here the CDR3 DNA reads TGCAGCGTTGGGCTCGCAGGGAGGGATACGCAGTATTTT.

This clone appeared once. The gene calls are TRBV28 and TRBJ1-1; a possible D gene is TRBD1 (5 bases). The ends were cut back, 8 bases at V and 0 bases at J, with 13 bases in the middle. This CDR3 is 14 amino acids long. Germline V CDR1 and CDR2: MDHEN, SYDVKM. As DNA, the CDR3 is TGTGCCAGCCCGACGGGACGGATGAACACTGAAGCTTTCTTT. This gives the protein CASPTGRMNTEAFF.

The gene calls are TRBV28 and TRBJ2-7; D is unresolved. Per the germline V gene, CDR1 is MDHEN and CDR2 is SYDVKM. CDR3 length: 16 amino acids. Trimming stripped 5 bases from V and 3 bases from J, with 20 bases between. CDR3 residues: CASSIRPGRTHYEQYF. For the CDR3, the DNA is TGTGCCAGCAGTATCCGGCCGGGCCGAACCCACTACGAGCAGTACTTC.

The chain employs TRBV25-1 and TRBJ1-1; 8 bases are a match to TRBD1. Trimming at V came to 1 base and at J to 4 bases, leaving 2 bases not matched to a gene. The CDR3 has 14 residues. Germline V gives CDR1 MGHDK, CDR2 SYGVNS. The CDR3 loop is CASSESGGGTEAFF. Written as DNA, the CDR3 is TGTGCCAGCAGTGAATCAGGGGGCGGCACTGAAGCTTTCTTT. The variable domain in full, with the rest retrieved from reference TRBV25-1 and TRBJ1-1, is EADIYQTPRYLVIGTGKKITLECSQTMGHDKMYWYQQDPGMELHLIHYSYGVNSTEKGDLSSESTVSRIRTEHFPLTLESARPSHTSQYLCASSESGGGTEAFFGQGTRLTVV.

The chain uses TRBV11-1 and TRBJ2-7; D unclear. V dropped 0 bases and J dropped 0 bases, with 9 bases sitting between them. Germline loops: CDR1 SGHAT, CDR2 FQDESV (reference sequence). The CDR3 has 15 residues. CDR3 sequence (DNA): TGTGCCAGCAGCTTAGCAGGCTATTACTCCTACGAGCAGTACTTC. Translating it yields CASSLAGYYSYEQYF.